Listed below are T cell receptor beta chains from one sample, sequenced in a study of T cell responses to AZD1222 COVID-19 vaccine. Clones were sequenced by immunoSEQ multiplex PCR, and TCRdb holds only the in-frame ones, with some missing. The sample records some 130,000 clones, around 90% being singletons. This sample comprised peripheral blood, obtained on day 0 of AZD1222 vaccination. Receptors were obtained from an adult in good health. CDR3s include the opening cysteine and the closing phenylalanine or tryptophan. The D gene is left open where the match is weak. Clone size is given for some rows only: seen once, a few or many times, or a class if the clone is expanded.

cdr3_nt: TGTGCCAGCAGCCCAGACCCCTATGGAAACACTGAAGCTTTCTTT; cdr3_aa: CASSPDPYGNTEAFF; clone_size: once; j_call: TRBJ1-1; v_call: TRBV5-4; cdr3_length: 15; d_call: NA
cdr3_nt: TGTGCCAGCTCACGATCAATCGGGACAGCCACCGGGGAGCTGTTTTTT; cdr3_aa: CASSRSIGTATGELFF; clone_size: NA; j_call: TRBJ2-2; v_call: TRBV18; cdr3_length: 16; d_call: TRBD1
cdr3_nt: TGTGCCAGCAGTCCTGGGGATGGCTACACCTTC; cdr3_aa: CASSPGDGYTF; clone_size: once; j_call: TRBJ1-2; v_call: TRBV27; cdr3_length: 11; d_call: NA
cdr3_nt: TGTGCCAGCAGCCAAGGCGGAGGGGAAGCTTTCTTT; cdr3_aa: CASSQGGGEAFF; clone_size: once; j_call: TRBJ1-1; v_call: TRBV3-1/TRBV3-2; cdr3_length: 12; d_call: NA
cdr3_nt: TGTGCCTGGAGTTTATTAGCGGGGATCGCGAACACCGGGGAGCTGTTTTTT; cdr3_aa: CAWSLLAGIANTGELFF; clone_size: NA; j_call: TRBJ2-2; v_call: TRBV30; cdr3_length: 17; d_call: TRBD2
cdr3_nt: TGTGCCAGCAGCCAAGGGACGGCCTCTGGAAACACCATATATTTT; cdr3_aa: CASSQGTASGNTIYF; clone_size: NA; j_call: TRBJ1-3; v_call: TRBV3-1/TRBV3-2; cdr3_length: 15; d_call: NA
cdr3_nt: TGTGCCAGCACCCCTACGGTCACCGGGGAGCTGTTTTTT; cdr3_aa: CASTPTVTGELFF; clone_size: NA; j_call: TRBJ2-2; v_call: TRBV12-3/TRBV12-4; cdr3_length: 13; d_call: NA
cdr3_nt: TGTGCCAGCAGCTCGGACAGGGGGGAGAGTAATTCACCCCTCCACTTT; cdr3_aa: CASSSDRGESNSPLHF; clone_size: NA; j_call: TRBJ1-6; v_call: TRBV7-8; cdr3_length: 16; d_call: TRBD1
cdr3_nt: TGTGCCTGGAGTGTAGGGGACAGTGCCGAAGCTTTCTTT; cdr3_aa: CAWSVGDSAEAFF; clone_size: NA; j_call: TRBJ1-1; v_call: TRBV30; cdr3_length: 13; d_call: TRBD1
cdr3_nt: TGTGCCAGCAGTTTACCACAGGGGAAGAATCAGCCCCAGCATTTT; cdr3_aa: CASSLPQGKNQPQHF; clone_size: NA; j_call: TRBJ1-5; v_call: TRBV28; cdr3_length: 15; d_call: TRBD1
cdr3_nt: TGTGCCAGCAGCCTCAGGGGACAGGGGGCCTACGAGCAGTACTTC; cdr3_aa: CASSLRGQGAYEQYF; clone_size: once; j_call: TRBJ2-7; v_call: TRBV28; cdr3_length: 15; d_call: TRBD1
cdr3_nt: TGCGCCATTTCTAGCGGGGGTGGTATTCAGTACTTC; cdr3_aa: CAISSGGGIQYF; clone_size: NA; j_call: TRBJ2-4; v_call: TRBV5-1; cdr3_length: 12; d_call: TRBD2
cdr3_nt: TGTGCCAGCAGCGGACTGGGACTAGTCGGCACCGGGGAGCTGTTTTTT; cdr3_aa: CASSGLGLVGTGELFF; clone_size: NA; j_call: TRBJ2-2; v_call: TRBV4-2; cdr3_length: 16; d_call: TRBD2
cdr3_nt: TGCAGTGCTACTGGGGCGAATGAGCAGTTCTTC; cdr3_aa: CSATGANEQFF; clone_size: once; j_call: TRBJ2-1; v_call: TRBV20-1; cdr3_length: 11; d_call: NA
cdr3_nt: TGTGCCATCAGGAGTAATTACGAGCAGTACTTC; cdr3_aa: CAIRSNYEQYF; clone_size: once; j_call: TRBJ2-7; v_call: TRBV10-3; cdr3_length: 11; d_call: NA
cdr3_nt: TGTGCCAGCAGCTCCGACAGGAACTCTGGAAACACCATATATTTT; cdr3_aa: CASSSDRNSGNTIYF; clone_size: NA; j_call: TRBJ1-3; v_call: TRBV7-9; cdr3_length: 15; d_call: NA
cdr3_nt: TGTGCCAGCAGCCCCCGTGGGGACAGGGCCACTGAAGCTTTCTTT; cdr3_aa: CASSPRGDRATEAFF; clone_size: few; j_call: TRBJ1-1; v_call: TRBV4-2; cdr3_length: 15; d_call: TRBD1
cdr3_nt: TGTGCCAGCAGTTACTCAGGGCGGGAGGACAGCTACGAGCAGTACTTC; cdr3_aa: CASSYSGREDSYEQYF; clone_size: NA; j_call: TRBJ2-7; v_call: TRBV6-2/TRBV6-3; cdr3_length: 16; d_call: TRBD2
cdr3_nt: TGTGCCAGCAGCCATGATCAGGGGGCCTACGGCTATGGCTACACCTTC; cdr3_aa: CASSHDQGAYGYGYTF; clone_size: once; j_call: TRBJ1-2; v_call: TRBV14; cdr3_length: 16; d_call: TRBD1
cdr3_nt: TGTGCCAGCAGCGTAGAGGAGAGCAATGAGCAGTTCTTC; cdr3_aa: CASSVEESNEQFF; clone_size: NA; j_call: TRBJ2-1; v_call: TRBV9; cdr3_length: 13; d_call: NA
cdr3_nt: TGTGCCAGCAGGAAGACGGGACAGGGGACTCAGCCCCAGCATTTT; cdr3_aa: CASRKTGQGTQPQHF; clone_size: NA; j_call: TRBJ1-5; v_call: TRBV6-6; cdr3_length: 15; d_call: TRBD1
cdr3_nt: TGTGCCAGCAGCGAGGGAGGACAGGGGATATACGAGCAGTACTTC; cdr3_aa: CASSEGGQGIYEQYF; clone_size: NA; j_call: TRBJ2-7; v_call: TRBV9; cdr3_length: 15; d_call: TRBD1
cdr3_nt: TGTGCCAGCAGTTACTCATCGGCCTACGAGCAGTACTTC; cdr3_aa: CASSYSSAYEQYF; clone_size: NA; j_call: TRBJ2-7; v_call: TRBV6-5; cdr3_length: 13; d_call: NA
cdr3_nt: TGTGCCAGCAGTCGTATGGGCTCCTACGAGCAGTACTTC; cdr3_aa: CASSRMGSYEQYF; clone_size: NA; j_call: TRBJ2-7; v_call: TRBV27; cdr3_length: 13; d_call: NA
cdr3_nt: TGTGCCAGCAGCCCCACAGGGCGGGGAGGGGCAGATACGCAGTATTTT; cdr3_aa: CASSPTGRGGADTQYF; clone_size: once; j_call: TRBJ2-3; v_call: TRBV7-3; cdr3_length: 16; d_call: NA
cdr3_nt: TGTGCCACCAGCAGCCGGGACGGGACCTACGAGCAGTACTTC; cdr3_aa: CATSSRDGTYEQYF; clone_size: NA; j_call: TRBJ2-7; v_call: TRBV15; cdr3_length: 14; d_call: NA
cdr3_nt: TGTGCCAGCAGTTTCGCGGGGCGGTATAACTCCTACGAGCAGTACTTC; cdr3_aa: CASSFAGRYNSYEQYF; clone_size: NA; j_call: TRBJ2-7; v_call: TRBV28; cdr3_length: 16; d_call: NA
cdr3_nt: TGTGCCAGCAGCCAAGCCAGGGTGGATGGCTACACCTTC; cdr3_aa: CASSQARVDGYTF; clone_size: NA; j_call: TRBJ1-2; v_call: TRBV3-1/TRBV3-2; cdr3_length: 13; d_call: NA
cdr3_nt: TGTGCCAGCAGCGTAGGATCTATACAAAACAATGAGCAGTTCTTC; cdr3_aa: CASSVGSIQNNEQFF; clone_size: NA; j_call: TRBJ2-1; v_call: TRBV9; cdr3_length: 15; d_call: NA
cdr3_nt: TGTGCCAGCAGTCAACTACTTCGGACAGGGGCCGTTTCGACAACTAATGAAAAACTGTTTTTT; cdr3_aa: CASSQLLRTGAVSTTNEKLFF; clone_size: NA; j_call: TRBJ1-4; v_call: TRBV27; cdr3_length: 21; d_call: TRBD1
cdr3_nt: TGTGCCAGCAGCTTATTTGCAGACAATGAGCAGTTCTTC; cdr3_aa: CASSLFADNEQFF; clone_size: once; j_call: TRBJ2-1; v_call: TRBV11-1; cdr3_length: 13; d_call: NA
cdr3_nt: TGTGCCAGCAGCCCTGGGGGGACAGGGGCCTACGAGCAGTACTTC; cdr3_aa: CASSPGGTGAYEQYF; clone_size: NA; j_call: TRBJ2-7; v_call: TRBV7-9; cdr3_length: 15; d_call: TRBD1
cdr3_nt: TGTGCCAGCAGTTTGCGGAATCAGCCCCAGCATTTT; cdr3_aa: CASSLRNQPQHF; clone_size: NA; j_call: TRBJ1-5; v_call: TRBV28; cdr3_length: 12; d_call: NA
cdr3_nt: TGCAGTGCTAGTGACCTCATGAACACTGAAGCTTTCTTT; cdr3_aa: CSASDLMNTEAFF; clone_size: NA; j_call: TRBJ1-1; v_call: TRBV20-1; cdr3_length: 13; d_call: NA
cdr3_nt: TGTGCCAGCAGCTTCACCGGGCCAGAGACCCAGTACTTC; cdr3_aa: CASSFTGPETQYF; clone_size: NA; j_call: TRBJ2-5; v_call: TRBV5-6; cdr3_length: 13; d_call: NA
cdr3_nt: TGTGCCAGCAGTCTCGCAAGGGGGAGGTACTTC; cdr3_aa: CASSLARGRYF; clone_size: NA; j_call: TRBJ2-7; v_call: TRBV28; cdr3_length: 11; d_call: NA
cdr3_nt: TGCGCCAGCAGCTTGACAGCTGCGGTCCCTGAGCAGTTCTTC; cdr3_aa: CASSLTAAVPEQFF; clone_size: NA; j_call: TRBJ2-1; v_call: TRBV5-1; cdr3_length: 14; d_call: NA
cdr3_nt: TGTGCCAGCAGCTTAGGTAGCGGGGGGTGGAGCTATGGCTACACCTTC; cdr3_aa: CASSLGSGGWSYGYTF; clone_size: NA; j_call: TRBJ1-2; v_call: TRBV7-2; cdr3_length: 16; d_call: NA
cdr3_nt: TGTGCCAGCAGCCGAGGCGGGACCCCGAATCAGCCCCAGCATTTT; cdr3_aa: CASSRGGTPNQPQHF; clone_size: NA; j_call: TRBJ1-5; v_call: TRBV7-8; cdr3_length: 15; d_call: NA
cdr3_nt: TGTGCCAGTAGTCGACAGCTTCCGGGACAGGGGGCGCACTATGGCTACACCTTC; cdr3_aa: CASSRQLPGQGAHYGYTF; clone_size: NA; j_call: TRBJ1-2; v_call: TRBV19; cdr3_length: 18; d_call: TRBD1
cdr3_nt: TGTGCCAGCAGTTTAGGGGCCGAAGGGCAGCCCCAGCATTTT; cdr3_aa: CASSLGAEGQPQHF; clone_size: NA; j_call: TRBJ1-5; v_call: TRBV28; cdr3_length: 14; d_call: NA
cdr3_nt: TGCGCCAGCAGCCAAGAAACCCAAGGGGGTAAGGAAAAACTGTTTTTT; cdr3_aa: CASSQETQGGKEKLFF; clone_size: NA; j_call: TRBJ1-4; v_call: TRBV4-3; cdr3_length: 16; d_call: NA
cdr3_nt: TGTGCCAGCAGCGGACTCACAGGGGGCGAGCAGTACTTC; cdr3_aa: CASSGLTGGEQYF; clone_size: NA; j_call: TRBJ2-7; v_call: TRBV9; cdr3_length: 13; d_call: TRBD1
cdr3_nt: TGTGCCAGCTCACCAGGGACCGAGCAGTACTTC; cdr3_aa: CASSPGTEQYF; clone_size: once; j_call: TRBJ2-7; v_call: TRBV18; cdr3_length: 11; d_call: NA
cdr3_nt: TGTGCCAGCAGCCAAACGGGGGGTGACATGAACACTGAAGCTTTCTTT; cdr3_aa: CASSQTGGDMNTEAFF; clone_size: NA; j_call: TRBJ1-1; v_call: TRBV14; cdr3_length: 16; d_call: NA
cdr3_nt: TGTGCCAGTAGTATGTCGATTGTGGGACAGGGGAGTCAGCCCCAGCATTTT; cdr3_aa: CASSMSIVGQGSQPQHF; clone_size: once; j_call: TRBJ1-5; v_call: TRBV19; cdr3_length: 17; d_call: TRBD1
cdr3_nt: TGTGCCAGCAGCCCCTTTACTAGCAGTCATGCCGGGGAGCTGTTTTTT; cdr3_aa: CASSPFTSSHAGELFF; clone_size: NA; j_call: TRBJ2-2; v_call: TRBV5-6; cdr3_length: 16; d_call: NA
cdr3_nt: TGTGCCAGCAGTTTATGGGGACAACGAAACGGCAGAGCGGGGTTGAATGGCTACACCTTC; cdr3_aa: CASSLWGQRNGRAGLNGYTF; clone_size: many; j_call: TRBJ1-2; v_call: TRBV28; cdr3_length: 20; d_call: NA
cdr3_nt: TGTGCCAGCAGCCAAGATAGCGTTCGGTTAGCCAAAAACATTCAGTACTTC; cdr3_aa: CASSQDSVRLAKNIQYF; clone_size: NA; j_call: TRBJ2-4; v_call: TRBV3-1/TRBV3-2; cdr3_length: 17; d_call: NA
cdr3_nt: TGTGCCAGCAGTTACTCGTCCGAGCAGTACTTC; cdr3_aa: CASSYSSEQYF; clone_size: NA; j_call: TRBJ2-7; v_call: TRBV6-5; cdr3_length: 11; d_call: NA
cdr3_nt: TGTGCCAGCAGTGAACAGGTTTCCTACGAGCAGTACTTC; cdr3_aa: CASSEQVSYEQYF; clone_size: NA; j_call: TRBJ2-7; v_call: TRBV6-1; cdr3_length: 13; d_call: NA
cdr3_nt: TGTGCCACGCGGGGGCCCCTGCTTTACAATGAGCAGTTCTTC; cdr3_aa: CATRGPLLYNEQFF; clone_size: NA; j_call: TRBJ2-1; v_call: TRBV6-5; cdr3_length: 14; d_call: NA
cdr3_nt: TGTGCCACCAGTGATTTGCTGGGGTTTGGTGAAAAACTGTTTTTT; cdr3_aa: CATSDLLGFGEKLFF; clone_size: once; j_call: TRBJ1-4; v_call: TRBV24-1; cdr3_length: 15; d_call: NA